Presented here are 24 T cell receptor beta chains from one specimen sequenced in a study of long-term antiretroviral therapy in people with HIV (dated by TCRdb to 2021 to 2024). The immunoSEQ hsTCRB v3.0 assay was used at survey level resolution to sequence the TRB variable region. This immuneACCESS table, as held by TCRdb, lists in-frame sequences with V and J called but not all clones. Of the missing ones, under half trace to an unresolved V gene in checked studies; the others have no known cause. Present in this sample are about 39,000 clones, around 85% of which were seen just once. The ten largest clones represent 4.5% to 6% of the sample. This material consisted of unsorted PBMCs, taken 3.1 years after starting antiretroviral therapy. The receptors were sampled from a woman aged 50 to 60 with HIV.

The CDR3 loop reads CASNVGQSNYGYTF. CDR3 DNA: TGTGCCAGCAATGTGGGACAGTCTAACTATGGCTACACCTTC. The chain carries TRBV6-1 and TRBJ1-2, with TRBD1 matching over 7 bases. The CDR3 is made up of 14 amino acids. Germline lookup yields CDR1 MNHNS and CDR2 SASEGT. V lost 7 bases, J lost 0 bases, and 5 bases stayed unmatched.

CDR3 in DNA: TGTGCCTGGACGGTGTCTTCCTACAATGAGCAGTTCTTC. It specifies CAWTVSSYNEQFF. The genes are TRBV30 and TRBJ2-1; no definite D call. Trimming stripped 4 bases from V and 1 base from J, with 8 bases between. The CDR3 runs 13 residues. Germline V gene lookup returns CDR1 GTSNPN and CDR2 SVGIG (reference sequence).

The chain employs TRBV5-5 and TRBJ2-7; D gene unclear. This CDR3 has 13 residues. Trimming removed 2 bases from V and 1 base from J, with 7 bases in between. In germline, CDR1 is SGHKS, CDR2 YYEKEE (reference sequence). This CDR3 is CASSFDSSYEQYF. The CDR3 coding sequence is TGTGCCAGCAGCTTCGACTCATCCTACGAGCAGTACTTC.

This clone came up once. This chain connects TRBV30 to TRBJ2-3; 11 positions match TRBD2. The CDR3 loop spans 15 amino acids. The germline gives CDR1 GTSNPN, CDR2 SVGIG (reference sequence). The J segment lost 4 bases and the V segment lost 1 base, leaving 4 bases of the junction unmatched. DNA of the CDR3: TGTGCCTGGAGTGCAACTAGCGGGGGTGCAGATACGCAGTATTTT. Translation: CAWSATSGGADTQYF.

This chain joins TRBV11-2 and TRBJ2-1; possibly TRBD1 for D (6 bases). The germline CDR1 and CDR2 sequences are SGHAT and FQNNGV. The V and J ends lost 3 bases and 8 bases respectively, with 11 bases between them. There are 13 residues in the CDR3. CDR3 coding DNA: TGTGCCAGCAGCTTGGACAGACTGGATGAGCAGTTCTTC. Its translation: CASSLDRLDEQFF.

This clone was found once. The chain recombines TRBV4-3 with TRBJ1-4, with a weak D call TRBD1 (6 bases). The CDR3 has 16 residues. V gave up 6 bases and J gave up 0 bases, with 14 bases separating them. CDR1 is LGHNA, CDR2 YSLEER, per germline. Here the CDR3 reads CASSTRGSATNEKLFF. Here the CDR3 DNA reads TGCGCCAGCAGTACCAGGGGCTCGGCAACTAATGAAAAACTGTTTTTT.

The chain recombines TRBV4-3 with TRBJ2-5; 7 positions match TRBD2. Germline CDR1 and CDR2: LGHNA and YSLEER. V lost 0 bases and J lost 2; bases outside the gene matches: 9. The CDR3 runs to 17 residues. The CDR3: CASSQEYVAGIQETQYF. CDR3 nucleotides: TGCGCCAGCAGCCAAGAATACGTAGCGGGCATACAAGAGACCCAGTACTTC.

The chain links TRBV10-3 to TRBJ2-2; the D gene is possibly TRBD1 (6 bases). This CDR3 comprises 18 residues. Germline CDR1 reads ENHRY; CDR2 reads SYGVKD. V lost 2 bases and J lost 1, with 17 bases in between. CDR3 coding DNA: TGTGCCATCAGTGAGACCACTACAGGGCCCAAGAACACCGGGGAGCTGTTTTTT. It is translated as CAISETTTGPKNTGELFF.

V is TRBV5-5 and J is TRBJ1-5; 7 bases match TRBD1. CDR3 length: 17 amino acids. The junction had 13 bases not matched to a gene; V was cut back by 1 base and J by 6 bases. In germline, CDR1 is SGHKS, CDR2 YYEKEE (reference sequence). The CDR3 DNA reads as TGTGCCAGCAGCTTGTATTCGACAGGGCGCCGGGGTCAGCCCCAGCATTTT. Its translation: CASSLYSTGRRGQPQHF.

The chain links TRBV6-1 to TRBJ1-3; no definite D call. V lost 8 bases and J 0 bases, leaving 11 bases between the germline ends. Germline V lookup: CDR1 MNHNS, CDR2 SASEGT. The CDR3 runs to 14 residues. CDR3: CASGAKSSGNTIYF. CDR3 in DNA: TGTGCCAGCGGCGCAAAGAGCTCTGGAAACACCATATATTTT.

CDR3 amino acids: CASSQYLQGPKYF. For the CDR3, the DNA is TGTGCCAGCAGCCAGTACCTACAGGGCCCAAAGTACTTC. The chain has TRBV14 and TRBJ2-7, with D maybe TRBD1 (6 bases). V lost 3 bases, J lost 11 bases, and 17 bases lay in between. CDR1 and CDR2 (germline): SGHDN, FVKESK. This CDR3 is 13 amino acids long.

This chain joins TRBV7-2 and TRBJ1-2; TRBD1 might be the D (5 bases). Per the germline V gene, CDR1 is SGHTA and CDR2 is FQGNSA. Trimming shortened V by 5 bases and J by 1 base, and 17 bases separated the two germline ends. The CDR3 totals 16 residues. The CDR3 sequence is CASSQRRGTGNYGYTF. CDR3 nucleotides: TGTGCCAGCAGCCAAAGGCGGGGCACGGGTAACTATGGCTACACCTTC. Full variable domain (remainder filled in from reference TRBV7-2 and TRBJ1-2): GAGVSQSPSNKVTEKGKDVELRCDPISGHTALYWYRQSLGQGLEFLIYFQGNSAPDKSGLPSDRFSAERTGGSVSTLTIQRTQQEDSAVYLCASSQRRGTGNYGYTFGSGTRLTVV.

The chain joins TRBV10-3 to TRBJ2-5; TRBD1 aligns across 10 bases. The germline CDR1 and CDR2 sequences are ENHRY and SYGVKD. CDR3 length: 16 residues. With V trimmed by 4 bases and J by 3 bases, 8 bases remained unmatched. The CDR3 sequence is CAISGTGQGKEETQYF. As DNA, the CDR3 is TGTGCCATCAGTGGAACGGGACAGGGGAAGGAAGAGACCCAGTACTTC.

The genes are TRBV25-1 and TRBJ1-2; 9 positions agree with TRBD1. V trimming: 8 bases; J trimming: 7 bases; junction bases outside the gene matches: 8. CDR1 and CDR2 (germline): MGHDK, SYGVNS. The CDR3 length is 13 residues. CDR3 in DNA: TGTGCCAGCCTAGATGAGGACAGGGGTGGCTACACCTTC. Residues: CASLDEDRGGYTF.

The chain links TRBV30 to TRBJ2-3, with 8 nucleotides matching TRBD2. With V trimmed by 3 bases and J by 1 base, 6 bases remained unmatched. Looked up from germline, CDR1 is GTSNPN and CDR2 is SVGIG (reference sequence). This CDR3 has 15 residues. This chain's CDR3 is CAWRRATSGTDTQYF. In DNA, the CDR3 is TGTGCCTGGAGGCGCGCGACTAGCGGCACAGATACGCAGTATTTT.

V usage is TRBV7-9 and J usage is TRBJ2-1; TRBD2 might be the D (5 bases). This CDR3 is built from 12 residues. V dropped 5 bases and J dropped 8 bases, with 10 bases sitting between them. Germline loops: CDR1 SEHNR, CDR2 FQNEAQ (reference sequence). CDR3: CASSIERDEQFF. Here the CDR3 DNA reads TGTGCCAGCAGCATCGAGAGGGATGAGCAGTTCTTC.

The gene calls are TRBV4-3 and TRBJ1-5; 8 bases align to TRBD1. The CDR3 spans 16 residues. Trimming cost V 0 bases and J 3 bases; bases outside gene matches: 4. The germline V gene encodes CDR1 LGHNA and CDR2 YSLEER. CDR3 loop: CASSQEQGAYNQPQHF. The CDR3 DNA reads TGCGCCAGCAGCCAAGAGCAGGGGGCCTACAATCAGCCCCAGCATTTT.

The rearrangement links TRBV18 to TRBJ2-7, with 7 nucleotides matching TRBD1. V was pared by 4 bases and J by 5 bases, with 8 bases of the junction left unmatched. CDR1 is KGHSH and CDR2 is LQKENI in the germline V gene. The CDR3 contains 14 residues. Here the CDR3 reads CASSQVTGAHEQYF. CDR3 nucleotide sequence: TGTGCCAGCTCACAAGTAACAGGGGCCCACGAGCAGTACTTC.

V gene TRBV19 combines with J gene TRBJ1-3; 9 bases agree with TRBD1. Trimming took 3 bases from V and 0 from J; bases not matched to a gene: 9. Germline values: CDR1 LNHDA, CDR2 SQIVND (reference sequence). This CDR3 has 18 residues. CDR3 amino acids: CASSIPGTGRSSGNTIYF. As DNA, the CDR3 is TGTGCCAGTAGTATCCCAGGGACAGGGCGTTCCTCTGGAAACACCATATATTTT.

The CDR3 loop is CAWSAGGAETQYF. For the CDR3, the DNA is TGTGCCTGGAGCGCCGGGGGGGCAGAGACCCAGTACTTC. This chain links TRBV30 with TRBJ2-5; TRBD2 matches at 8 bases. This CDR3 spans 13 amino acids. Germline V gene sequence: CDR1 GTSNPN, CDR2 SVGIG (reference sequence). V dropped 3 bases and J dropped 4; count of bases not matched to a gene: 4. The whole variable domain, remainder taken from reference TRBV30 and TRBJ2-5, is SQTIHQWPATLVQPVGSPLSLECTVEGTSNPNLYWYRQAAGRGLQLLFYSVGIGQISSEVPQNLSASRPQDRQFILSSKKLLLSDSGFYLCAWSAGGAETQYFGPGTRLLVL.

This chain links TRBV29-1 with TRBJ1-1, with 7 positions matching TRBD1. The junction had 3 bases not matched to a gene; V was cut back by 4 bases and J by 1 base. Germline CDR1 and CDR2: SQVTM and ANQGSEA. The CDR3 runs to 13 residues. The CDR3 region is CSVVQGGNTEAFF. For the CDR3, the DNA is TGCAGCGTTGTGCAGGGGGGGAACACTGAAGCTTTCTTT. Full variable domain (missing parts from reference TRBV29-1 and TRBJ1-1): SAVISQKPSRDICQRGTSLTIQCQVDSQVTMMFWYRQQPGQSLTLIATANQGSEATYESGFVIDKFPISRPNLTFSTLTVSNMSPEDSSIYLCSVVQGGNTEAFFGQGTRLTVV.

There are a few counts of this clone. This chain uses TRBV7-2 with TRBJ1-4, with D possibly matching TRBD1 (6 bases). The CDR3 has 13 residues. V was pared by 4 bases and J by 8 bases, with 11 bases between. The germline gives CDR1 SGHTA, CDR2 FQGNSA. Here the CDR3 reads CASSSTGYEKLFF. CDR3 sequence (DNA): TGTGCCAGCAGCTCAACAGGGTACGAAAAACTGTTTTTT.

The chain carries TRBV4-1 and TRBJ1-2, with TRBD1 identical over 9 bases. Trimming cost V 0 bases and J 3 bases; bases outside gene matches: 11. Germline V gene data show CDR1 as MGHRA and CDR2 as YSYEKL. The CDR3 loop spans 18 amino acids. The CDR3 is CASSQDRTGESVYYGYTF. The CDR3 region has the DNA TGCGCCAGCAGCCAAGATCGGACAGGGGAGTCTGTTTACTATGGCTACACCTTC.

The chain is built from TRBV5-8 and TRBJ1-1; D possibly corresponds to TRBD1 (5 bases). The V gene's germline CDR1 is SGHTS and CDR2 YDEGEE. The CDR3 consists of 16 residues. The V end was cut by 4 bases, the J end by 1 base, with 17 bases between. The CDR3 spells CASSLTWGAGNTEAFF. In nucleotides, the CDR3 is TGTGCCAGCAGCCTGACTTGGGGCGCAGGGAACACTGAAGCTTTCTTT.